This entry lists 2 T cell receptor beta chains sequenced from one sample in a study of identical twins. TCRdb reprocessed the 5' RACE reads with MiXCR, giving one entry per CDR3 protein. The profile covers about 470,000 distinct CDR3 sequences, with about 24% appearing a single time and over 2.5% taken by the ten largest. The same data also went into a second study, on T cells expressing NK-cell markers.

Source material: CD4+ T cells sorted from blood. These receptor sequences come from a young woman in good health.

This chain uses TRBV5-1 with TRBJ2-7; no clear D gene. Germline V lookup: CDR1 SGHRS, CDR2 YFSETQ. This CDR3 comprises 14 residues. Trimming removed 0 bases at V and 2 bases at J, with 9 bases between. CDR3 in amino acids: CASSLAIGTYEQYF. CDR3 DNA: TGCGCCAGCAGCTTGGCTATAGGGACCTACGAGCAGTACTTC.

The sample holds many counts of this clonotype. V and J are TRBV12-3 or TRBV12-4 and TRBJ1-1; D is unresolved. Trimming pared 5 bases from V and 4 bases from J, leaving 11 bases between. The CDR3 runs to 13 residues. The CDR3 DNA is TGTGCCAGCAGTCTCGAAATGGGCACTGAAGCTTTCTTT. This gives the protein CASSLEMGTEAFF.